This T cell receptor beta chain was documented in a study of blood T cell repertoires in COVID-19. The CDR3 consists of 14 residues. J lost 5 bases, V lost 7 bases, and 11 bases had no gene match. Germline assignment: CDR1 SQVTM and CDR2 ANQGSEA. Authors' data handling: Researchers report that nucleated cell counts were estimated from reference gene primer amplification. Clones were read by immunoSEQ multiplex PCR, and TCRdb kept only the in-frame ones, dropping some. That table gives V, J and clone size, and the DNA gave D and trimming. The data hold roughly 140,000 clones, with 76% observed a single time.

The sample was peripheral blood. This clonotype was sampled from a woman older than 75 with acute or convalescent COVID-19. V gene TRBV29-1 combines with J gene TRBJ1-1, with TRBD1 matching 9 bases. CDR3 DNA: TGCAGCGCTTACAGGGGGCGCGGAGAGACTGAAGCTTTCTTT. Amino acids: CSAYRGRGETEAFF.